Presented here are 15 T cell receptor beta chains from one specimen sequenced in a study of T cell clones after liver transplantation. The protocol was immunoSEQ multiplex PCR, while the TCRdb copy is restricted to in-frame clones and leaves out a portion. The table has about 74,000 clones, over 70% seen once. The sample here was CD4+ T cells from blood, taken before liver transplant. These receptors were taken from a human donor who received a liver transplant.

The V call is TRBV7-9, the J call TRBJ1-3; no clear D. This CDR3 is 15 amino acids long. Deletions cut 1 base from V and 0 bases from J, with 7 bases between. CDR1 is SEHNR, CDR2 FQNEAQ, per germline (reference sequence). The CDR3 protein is CASSLGGSSGNTIYF. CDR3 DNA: TGTGCCAGCAGCTTAGGAGGTAGCTCTGGAAACACCATATATTTT.

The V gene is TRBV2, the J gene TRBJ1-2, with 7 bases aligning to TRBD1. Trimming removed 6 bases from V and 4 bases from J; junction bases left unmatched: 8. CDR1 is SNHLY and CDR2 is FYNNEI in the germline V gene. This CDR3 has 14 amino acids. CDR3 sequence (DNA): TGTGCCAGCAGGACTTCCCGGGACAGCTATGGCTACACCTTC. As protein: CASRTSRDSYGYTF.

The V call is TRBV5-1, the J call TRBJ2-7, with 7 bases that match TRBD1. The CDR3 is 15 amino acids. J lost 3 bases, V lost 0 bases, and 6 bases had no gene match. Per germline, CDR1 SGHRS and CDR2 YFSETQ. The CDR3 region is CASSLGAQGIYEQYF. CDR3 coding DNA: TGCGCCAGCAGCTTGGGTGCACAGGGGATCTACGAGCAGTACTTC.

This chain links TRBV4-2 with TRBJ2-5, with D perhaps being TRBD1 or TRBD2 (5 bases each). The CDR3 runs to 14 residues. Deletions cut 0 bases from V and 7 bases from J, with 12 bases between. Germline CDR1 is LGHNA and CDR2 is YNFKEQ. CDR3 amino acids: CASSQDRGQRTQYF. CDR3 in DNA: TGTGCCAGCAGCCAAGATCGGGGCCAGCGGACCCAGTACTTC.

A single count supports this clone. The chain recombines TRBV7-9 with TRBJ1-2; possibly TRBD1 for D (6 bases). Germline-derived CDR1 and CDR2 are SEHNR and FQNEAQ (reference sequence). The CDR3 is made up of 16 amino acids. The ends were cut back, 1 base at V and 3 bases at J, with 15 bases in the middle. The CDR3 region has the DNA TGTGCCAGCAGCTTAGTGGGGGCGGTTGGTCACTATGGCTACACCTTC. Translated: CASSLVGAVGHYGYTF.

CDR3: CASSGEGETQYF. The CDR3 coding sequence is TGTGCCAGCAGCGGTGAGGGTGAGACCCAGTACTTC. V usage is TRBV5-4 and J usage is TRBJ2-5; TRBD2 might be the D (5 bases). Germline loops: CDR1 SGHNT, CDR2 YYREEE (reference sequence). V shed 4 bases and J shed 5 bases, with 9 bases lying between them. The CDR3 has 12 residues.

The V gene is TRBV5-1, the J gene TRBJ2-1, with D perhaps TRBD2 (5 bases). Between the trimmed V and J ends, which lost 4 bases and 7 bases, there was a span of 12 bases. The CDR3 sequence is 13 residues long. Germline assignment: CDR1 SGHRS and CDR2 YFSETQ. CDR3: CASSLRTVNEQFF. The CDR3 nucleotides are TGCGCCAGCAGCCTAAGGACTGTAAATGAGCAGTTCTTC.

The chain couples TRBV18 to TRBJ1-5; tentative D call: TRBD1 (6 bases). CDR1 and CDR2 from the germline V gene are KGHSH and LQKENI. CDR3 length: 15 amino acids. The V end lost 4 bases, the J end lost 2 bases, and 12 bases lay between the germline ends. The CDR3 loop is CASSLQQGRNQPQHF. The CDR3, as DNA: TGTGCCAGCTCACTTCAGCAGGGGCGCAATCAGCCCCAGCATTTT.

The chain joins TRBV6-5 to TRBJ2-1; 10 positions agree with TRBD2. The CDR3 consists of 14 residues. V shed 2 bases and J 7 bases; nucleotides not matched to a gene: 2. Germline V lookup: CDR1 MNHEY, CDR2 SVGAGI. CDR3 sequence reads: CASSYASGRNEQFF. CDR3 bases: TGTGCCAGCAGTTACGCTAGCGGGAGAAATGAGCAGTTCTTC.

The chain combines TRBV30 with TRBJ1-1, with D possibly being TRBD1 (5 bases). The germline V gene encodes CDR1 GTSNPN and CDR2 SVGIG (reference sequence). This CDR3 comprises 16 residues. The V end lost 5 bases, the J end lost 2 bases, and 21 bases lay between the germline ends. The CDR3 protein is CAWPIRFKRDNTEAFF. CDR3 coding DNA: TGTGCCTGGCCGATACGCTTCAAGCGGGACAACACTGAAGCTTTCTTT.

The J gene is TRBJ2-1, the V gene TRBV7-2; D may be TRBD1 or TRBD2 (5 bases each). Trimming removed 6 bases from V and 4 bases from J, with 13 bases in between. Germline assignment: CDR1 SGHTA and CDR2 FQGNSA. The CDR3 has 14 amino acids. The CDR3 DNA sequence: TGTGCCAGCAGTGGGACCTCCGAATACAATGAGCAGTTCTTC. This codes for CASSGTSEYNEQFF.

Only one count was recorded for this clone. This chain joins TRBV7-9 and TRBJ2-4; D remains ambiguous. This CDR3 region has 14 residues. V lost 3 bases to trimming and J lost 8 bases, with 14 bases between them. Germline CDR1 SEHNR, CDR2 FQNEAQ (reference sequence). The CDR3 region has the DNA TGTGCCAGCAGCTTTAGTGATCTCGTTGACATTCAGTACTTC. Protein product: CASSFSDLVDIQYF.

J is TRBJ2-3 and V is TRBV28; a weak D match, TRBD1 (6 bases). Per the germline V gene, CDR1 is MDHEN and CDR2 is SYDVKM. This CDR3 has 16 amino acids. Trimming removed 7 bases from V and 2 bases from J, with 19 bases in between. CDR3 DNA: TGTGCCAGCACCAACAGGGTCGGGTGGGACACAGATACGCAGTATTTT. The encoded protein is CASTNRVGWDTDTQYF.

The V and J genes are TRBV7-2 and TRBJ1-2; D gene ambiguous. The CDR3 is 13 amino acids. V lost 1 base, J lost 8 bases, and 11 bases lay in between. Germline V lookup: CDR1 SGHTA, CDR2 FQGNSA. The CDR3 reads CASSLGGFGGYTF. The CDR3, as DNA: TGTGCCAGCAGCTTAGGGGGTTTCGGGGGCTACACCTTC.

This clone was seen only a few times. The CDR3 DNA follows: TGTGCCAGCAGCCGCGACAACCAGGGAATGCAGTATTTT. This codes for CASSRDNQGMQYF. The chain is built from TRBV7-2 and TRBJ2-3; weak D call: TRBD1 (5 bases). Germline-derived CDR1 and CDR2 are SGHTA and FQGNSA. The CDR3 contains 13 residues. V lost 5 bases, J lost 11 bases, and 17 bases lay in between.